Below are 10 T cell receptor beta chains sequenced from a single sample in a study of Ad26.COV2.S vaccination and SARS-CoV-2 variants. The treatment was: around 19 received Ad26.COV2.S at low or high dose, single or two shots; several received placebo; per-sample allocation not given. Sampling was performed 63 days after the first vaccine or placebo injection. Produced via immunoSEQ multiplex PCR; TCRdb's table is partial and in-frame only. The data hold more than 300,000 clones, with around four fifths observed a single time. The sample was peripheral blood, taken in a trial of Ad26.COV2.S vaccine versus placebo. Receptors originate from a person between 18 and 65 years old who received the Ad26.COV2.S COVID-19 vaccine or a placebo.

The chain uses TRBV7-9 and TRBJ2-7, with a possible D match to TRBD1 (6 bases). The CDR3 totals 17 residues. Per germline, CDR1 SEHNR and CDR2 FQNEAQ (reference sequence). V lost 4 bases, J lost 3 bases, and 22 bases lay in between. In nucleotides, the CDR3 is TGTGCCAGCAGCTCAACGACGGCGGACAGAAGCGTCTACGAGCAGTACTTC. The encoded protein is CASSSTTADRSVYEQYF.

V gene TRBV7-6 combines with J gene TRBJ2-1, with 7 bases matching TRBD2. This CDR3 is built from 13 residues. The V gene's germline CDR1 is SGHVS and CDR2 FNYEAQ. V lost 1 base and J lost 13; bases outside the gene matches: 7. The CDR3 is CASSLGTSSPQFF. Here the CDR3 DNA reads TGTGCCAGCAGCTTAGGGACTAGTTCGCCCCAGTTCTTC.

The V and J genes are TRBV7-3 and TRBJ2-3, with 9 bases aligning to TRBD1. The J segment lost 5 bases and the V segment lost 4 bases, leaving 10 bases of the junction unmatched. The CDR3 is 16 amino acids. The germline V gene encodes CDR1 SGHTA and CDR2 FQGTGA. CDR3: CASSSKSGQGKDTQYF. In DNA, the CDR3 is TGTGCCAGCAGCTCAAAAAGCGGACAGGGGAAAGATACGCAGTATTTT.

The chain uses TRBV29-1 and TRBJ2-5; D may be TRBD2 (7 bases). The CDR3 spans 15 residues. The V gene lost 5 bases and the J gene lost 5 bases, with 21 bases spanning the gap. The germline V gene encodes CDR1 SQVTM and CDR2 ANQGSEA. The CDR3 protein is CSVRRGGPPRETQYF. The DNA of the CDR3 is TGCAGCGTTAGGAGGGGGGGCCCCCCGCGGGAGACCCAGTACTTC.

The chain recombines TRBV5-5 with TRBJ1-1; 8 nucleotides agree with TRBD1. CDR1 and CDR2 (germline): SGHKS, YYEKEE (reference sequence). The CDR3 spans 15 residues. Losses at the gene ends were 4 bases for V and 2 bases for J; bases not matched to a gene: 7. CDR3 amino acids: CASSHLGQVNTEAFF. CDR3 in DNA: TGTGCCAGCAGCCACCTGGGACAGGTAAACACTGAAGCTTTCTTT.

The chain combines TRBV24-1 with TRBJ1-1; 10 bases match TRBD1. Germline V gene data show CDR1 as KGHDR and CDR2 as SFDVKD. The CDR3 contains 14 residues. The trim removed 5 bases at V and 4 bases at J, leaving 3 bases unmatched. Written as DNA, the CDR3 is TGTGCCACCAGTGGGACAGGGGGGGGCACTGAAGCTTTCTTT. Translating it yields CATSGTGGGTEAFF.

V gene TRBV28 combines with J gene TRBJ1-1; D might be TRBD1 (6 bases). This CDR3 contains 17 residues. The germline V gene has CDR1 MDHEN and CDR2 SYDVKM. Trimming shortened V by 5 bases and J by 5 bases, and 24 bases separated the two germline ends. The CDR3 protein is CASSVGGAGPLRTEAFF. The CDR3, as DNA: TGTGCCAGCAGTGTGGGGGGCGCGGGGCCCCTACGGACTGAAGCTTTCTTT.

The chain is built from TRBV7-9 and TRBJ1-6; D is ambiguous. The CDR3 covers 12 residues. V shed 1 base and J shed 8 bases, with 3 bases lying between them. Germline V CDR1 and CDR2: SEHNR, FQNEAQ (reference sequence). Here the CDR3 DNA reads TGTGCCAGCAGCTTAGGGGATTCACCCCTCCACTTT. Its translation: CASSLGDSPLHF.

The chain is built from TRBV19 and TRBJ1-2; 9 bases align to TRBD1. This CDR3 has 16 amino acids. Germline CDR1 and CDR2: LNHDA and SQIVND (reference sequence). V lost 1 base, J lost 3 bases, and 6 bases stayed unmatched. CDR3 region: CASSIGRTGEDYGYTF. The CDR3 nucleotides are TGTGCCAGTAGTATAGGCAGGACAGGGGAGGACTATGGCTACACCTTC.

CDR3 residues: CASSPWGGRRQIDSNQPQHF. Here the CDR3 DNA reads TGTGCCAGCAGTCCCTGGGGGGGCAGGCGACAGATAGATAGCAATCAGCCCCAGCATTTT. J is TRBJ1-5 and V is TRBV28; tentatively, D is TRBD1 (6 bases). The germline V gene encodes CDR1 MDHEN and CDR2 SYDVKM. V gave up 5 bases and J gave up 0 bases, with 26 bases separating them. The CDR3 length is 20 residues.